Listed below are T cell receptor beta chains from one sample, sequenced in a study of a mutant IDH1 vaccine in newly diagnosed glioma. These receptors lack a known antigen. This table comes from immunoSEQ multiplex PCR, and its TCRdb copy is limited to in-frame clones, with some not included. The sample holds roughly 30,000 clones, approximately 78% seen once. This sample comprised PBMCs, obtained from a glioma patient whose treatment included an IDH1 peptide vaccine. Receptors originate from a man aged 30 to 45 with glioma. Each CDR3 is given with its conserved first and last residue. A D gene is named only where the DNA matches it firmly. The size entry is marked missing in some rows and otherwise reads once, few, many or a size class.

j_gene | abundance | v_gene | len | d_gene | CDR3nt | CDR3aa
TRBJ2-2 | . | TRBV5-6 | 15 | . | TGTGCCAGCAGCCTCAGACAAGGCTGGTCCGGGGAGCTGTTTTTT | CASSLRQGWSGELFF
TRBJ2-2 | . | TRBV29-1 | 14 | . | TGCAGCGTTGAGTTATCAGGGGGGACCGGGGAGCTGTTTTTT | CSVELSGGTGELFF
TRBJ1-5 | . | TRBV2 | 13 | . | TGTGCCAGCAGTGGCACTGGAAATCAGCCCCAGCATTTT | CASSGTGNQPQHF
TRBJ2-7 | . | TRBV15 | 13 | . | TGTGCCACCAGCGACCCTATGGCCTACGAGCAGTACTTC | CATSDPMAYEQYF
TRBJ2-5 | . | TRBV5-6 | 16 | . | TGTGCCAGCAGCTTTACATCGACAGTCGGGCAAGAGACCCAGTACTTC | CASSFTSTVGQETQYF
TRBJ1-1 | few | TRBV9 | 14 | . | TGTGCCAGCAGCGTACAAGGGGGGGCCACTGAAGCTTTCTTT | CASSVQGGATEAFF
TRBJ2-7 | . | TRBV6-5 | 13 | . | TGTGCCAGCAGTATACAGAATTCCTACGAGCAGTACTTC | CASSIQNSYEQYF
TRBJ1-1 | few | TRBV19 | 12 | . | TGTGCCAGTAGTATCCAGGGAACTGAAGCTTTCTTT | CASSIQGTEAFF
TRBJ2-4 | . | TRBV7-9 | 14 | TRBD2 | TGTGCCAGCAGCCCGACTAGCGGGATAAACATTCAGTACTTC | CASSPTSGINIQYF
TRBJ2-7 | . | TRBV14 | 13 | TRBD2 | TGTGCCAGCAGCCCCGGACTAGTTGGCGAGCAGTACTTC | CASSPGLVGEQYF
TRBJ1-6 | . | TRBV5-1 | 17 | TRBD1 | TGCGCCAGCAGCTTGTATTCAGGGGGAGCACAATTCTCACCCCTCCACTTT | CASSLYSGGAQFSPLHF
TRBJ2-5 | . | TRBV30 | 12 | . | TGTGCCTGGAAGGACTATCAAGAGACCCAGTACTTC | CAWKDYQETQYF
TRBJ2-2 | . | TRBV9 | 15 | TRBD2 | TGTGCCAGCAGCGCGACTAGCGGGAGCGGGGGGGAGCTGTTTTTT | CASSATSGSGGELFF
TRBJ1-4 | . | TRBV5-1 | 14 | . | TGCGCCAGCAGAGAGGGAGGATCTAATGAAAAACTGTTTTTT | CASREGGSNEKLFF
TRBJ2-7 | . | TRBV7-8 | 15 | . | TGTGCCAGCAGCTTAGATCAGGGTGGCTCCTACGAGCAGTACTTC | CASSLDQGGSYEQYF
TRBJ1-2 | . | TRBV6-5 | 15 | . | TGTGCCAGCAGTCGTCGGACAGTCCTCTACTATGGCTACACCTTC | CASSRRTVLYYGYTF
TRBJ2-2 | . | TRBV11-1 | 15 | . | TGTGCCAGCAGCTTACCCAGGGGAAACACCGGGGAGCTGTTTTTT | CASSLPRGNTGELFF
TRBJ2-1 | . | TRBV6-1 | 17 | TRBD1 | TGTGCCAGCAGTGAATATCGTCTTGGGGACAGGGCCAATGAGCAGTTCTTC | CASSEYRLGDRANEQFF
TRBJ1-1 | . | TRBV9 | 15 | TRBD1 | TGTGCCAGCAGCGTAGGACAGGGGGCGTACACTGAAGCTTTCTTT | CASSVGQGAYTEAFF
TRBJ2-7 | once | TRBV4-1 | 14 | . | TGCGCCAGCAGCCAAGATCCGTTGGTTCGCGAGCAGTACTTC | CASSQDPLVREQYF
TRBJ2-1 | once | TRBV27 | 12 | . | TGTGCCAGCAGCCGGACCTTCAATGAGCAGTTCTTC | CASSRTFNEQFF
TRBJ2-7 | few | TRBV5-4 | 16 | . | TGTGCCAGCAGCTTGGGTATAGCAGGGAGCTCCTACGAGCAGTACTTC | CASSLGIAGSSYEQYF
TRBJ1-2 | once | TRBV27 | 14 | . | TGTGCCAGCAGCCGGACCGACACGCGCTATGGCTACACCTTC | CASSRTDTRYGYTF
TRBJ1-5 | few | TRBV27 | 16 | . | TGTGCCAGCAGTTTCGAGGGAGGGGATTCCGGGCAGCCCCAGCATTTT | CASSFEGGDSGQPQHF
TRBJ2-2 | . | TRBV6-4 | 15 | TRBD2 | TGTGCCAGCAGTGACTCTAGCGGGAGCACCGGGGAGCTGTTTTTT | CASSDSSGSTGELFF
TRBJ1-1 | . | TRBV25-1 | 15 | . | TGTGCCAGCAGTGAATTGGAGAAGATGGCCACTGAAGCTTTCTTT | CASSELEKMATEAFF
TRBJ2-5 | . | TRBV19 | 13 | . | TGTGCCAGTAGTATGGGCAGGCAAGAGACCCAGTACTTC | CASSMGRQETQYF
TRBJ1-1 | once | TRBV29-1 | 14 | . | TGCAGCGGCGGCGGGGGAGGGTCAGTCACTGAAGCTTTCTTT | CSGGGGGSVTEAFF
TRBJ2-3 | . | TRBV18 | 16 | . | TGTGCCAGCTCAACTCGCGGAGGGGATGGGACAGATACGCAGTATTTT | CASSTRGGDGTDTQYF
TRBJ1-5 | . | TRBV2 | 15 | TRBD1 | TGTGCCAGCAGTGGTGGACAGGGGAGGGCTCAGCCCCAGCATTTT | CASSGGQGRAQPQHF
TRBJ2-7 | few | TRBV29-1 | 13 | . | TGCAGCGTTGAAGGGCCGAGCCTCTACGAGCAGTACTTC | CSVEGPSLYEQYF
TRBJ2-7 | few | TRBV7-9 | 17 | TRBD2 | TGTGCCAGCAGCCCTAGGGGATTAGCGGGAGGTACCTACGAGCAGTACTTC | CASSPRGLAGGTYEQYF
TRBJ1-4 | . | TRBV5-1 | 16 | . | TGCGCCAGCAGCTTGGCCGGAGGGATCGCTAATGAAAAACTGTTTTTT | CASSLAGGIANEKLFF
TRBJ1-2 | . | TRBV25-1 | 15 | TRBD1 | TGTGCCAGCAGTGAGGGAGGGGGACAGAACTATGGCTACACCTTC | CASSEGGGQNYGYTF
TRBJ2-3 | . | TRBV5-4 | 13 | . | TGTGCCAGCAGCGTCCTTAGCGAGGGTACGCAGTATTTT | CASSVLSEGTQYF
TRBJ1-1 | . | TRBV10-3 | 13 | . | TGTGCCATCAGTGGACAGGTTGGAACTGAAGCTTTCTTT | CAISGQVGTEAFF
TRBJ2-1 | . | TRBV4-2 | 20 | . | TGTGCCAGCAGCCAAACCCTGGGCGGGACAAGCCCAAACTCCTACAATGAGCAGTTCTTC | CASSQTLGGTSPNSYNEQFF
TRBJ1-1 | . | TRBV27 | 14 | . | TGTGCCAGCGGGGAGACTGCCATGAACACTGAAGCTTTCTTT | CASGETAMNTEAFF
TRBJ2-7 | . | TRBV4-1 | 14 | . | TGCGCCAGCAGCCAAGTCCCAGGGGAGGGAGAGCAGTACTTC | CASSQVPGEGEQYF
TRBJ1-2 | . | TRBV19 | 14 | . | TGTGCCAGCCTGCCCACTCCAGGGCATGCTGGCTACACCTTC | CASLPTPGHAGYTF